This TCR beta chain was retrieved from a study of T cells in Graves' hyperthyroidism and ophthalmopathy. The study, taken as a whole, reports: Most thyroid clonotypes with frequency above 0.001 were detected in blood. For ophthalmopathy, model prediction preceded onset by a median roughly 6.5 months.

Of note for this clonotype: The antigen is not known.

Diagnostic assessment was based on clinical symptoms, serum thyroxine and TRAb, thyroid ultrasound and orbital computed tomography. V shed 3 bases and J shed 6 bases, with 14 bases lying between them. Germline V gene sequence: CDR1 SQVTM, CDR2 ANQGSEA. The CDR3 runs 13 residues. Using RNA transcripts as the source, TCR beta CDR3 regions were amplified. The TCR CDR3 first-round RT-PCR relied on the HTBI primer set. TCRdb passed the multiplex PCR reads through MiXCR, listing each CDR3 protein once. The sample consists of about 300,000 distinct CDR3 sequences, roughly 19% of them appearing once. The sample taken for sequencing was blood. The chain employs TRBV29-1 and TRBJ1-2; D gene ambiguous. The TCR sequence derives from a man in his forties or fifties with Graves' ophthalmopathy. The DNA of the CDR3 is TGCAGCGTTGAGGACGACCCAAAAGATGGCTACACCTTC. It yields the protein CSVEDDPKDGYTF.